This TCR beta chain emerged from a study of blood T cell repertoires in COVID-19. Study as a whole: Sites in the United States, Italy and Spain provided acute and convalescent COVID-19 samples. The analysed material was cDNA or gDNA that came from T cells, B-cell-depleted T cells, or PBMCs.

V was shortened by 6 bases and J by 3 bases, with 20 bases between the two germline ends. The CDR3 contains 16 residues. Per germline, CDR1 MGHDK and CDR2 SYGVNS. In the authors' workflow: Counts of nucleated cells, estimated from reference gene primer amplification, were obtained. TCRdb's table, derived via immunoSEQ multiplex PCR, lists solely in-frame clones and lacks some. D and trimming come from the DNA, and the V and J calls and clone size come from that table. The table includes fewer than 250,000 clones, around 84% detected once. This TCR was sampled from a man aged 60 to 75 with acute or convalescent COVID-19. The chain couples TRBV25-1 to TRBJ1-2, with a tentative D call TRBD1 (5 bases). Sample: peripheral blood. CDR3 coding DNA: TGTGCCAGCAGCGATGGGTTTTGGGGGGAAGACTATGGCTACACCTTC. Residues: CASSDGFWGEDYGYTF.